Listed below are T cell receptor beta chains from one sample, sequenced in a study of blood T cell repertoires in COVID-19. Repertoires were generated with immunoSEQ multiplex PCR, while TCRdb's copy carries only in-frame clones and drops some. This table has 450,000 to 500,000 clones, 75% to 90% appearing once. The specimen sequenced was peripheral blood. The receptor source for this set is a human donor in a cohort sampled during active COVID-19. Each CDR3 is given with its conserved first and last residue. Fields, in order: clone size, J gene, D gene, V gene, CDR3 protein, CDR3 DNA. A D gene is named only where the DNA matches it firmly. Size values are once, few and many counts, or a class for expanded clones, and some rows have none.

-,TRBJ2-3,TRBD2,TRBV6-2/TRBV6-3,CASSRTSGIRNTQYF,TGTGCCAGCAGTCGGACTAGCGGGATAAGAAATACGCAGTATTTT
-,TRBJ2-1,TRBD2,TRBV30,CAWSKVLAGAPSSYNEQFF,TGTGCCTGGAGTAAGGTGCTAGCGGGAGCCCCGAGCTCCTACAATGAGCAGTTCTTC
-,TRBJ2-7,TRBD2,TRBV28,CASSQPGLAGSYEQYF,TGTGCCAGCAGCCAACCGGGACTAGCGGGTTCCTACGAGCAGTACTTC
once,TRBJ2-7,-,TRBV24-1,CATSDFPRGMTYEQYF,TGTGCCACCAGTGATTTCCCACGGGGTATGACCTACGAGCAGTACTTC
few,TRBJ2-7,-,TRBV12-3/TRBV12-4,CASSPGLGEQYF,TGTGCCAGCAGCCCAGGGTTGGGGGAGCAGTACTTC
-,TRBJ1-3,-,TRBV5-4,CASSLDGNGNTIYF,TGTGCCAGCAGCTTGGACGGGAACGGAAACACCATATATTTT
few,TRBJ2-5,-,TRBV6-6,CASSPGTFPPQETQYF,TGTGCCAGCAGTCCTGGGACTTTCCCGCCCCAAGAGACCCAGTACTTC
-,TRBJ2-5,TRBD2,TRBV27,CASSLSASGSGETQYF,TGTGCCAGCAGTTTATCCGCTAGCGGGAGCGGAGAGACCCAGTACTTC
-,TRBJ1-2,TRBD1,TRBV18,CASSPPGTGGNYGYTF,TGTGCCAGCTCACCGCCTGGGACAGGGGGCAACTATGGCTACACCTTC
-,TRBJ2-5,TRBD1,TRBV24-1,CATSDGTGVGYQETQYF,TGTGCCACCAGTGATGGGACAGGGGTCGGTTATCAAGAGACCCAGTACTTC
-,TRBJ2-1,TRBD2,TRBV9,CASSAGGTSGMNEQFF,TGTGCCAGCAGCGCGGGGGGGACTAGCGGGATGAATGAGCAGTTCTTC
-,TRBJ2-7,TRBD1,TRBV27,CASSASTGAGYEQYF,TGTGCCAGCAGTGCGTCGACAGGGGCTGGGTACGAGCAGTACTTC
-,TRBJ2-7,TRBD2,TRBV27,CASSSLAGGREQYF,TGTGCCAGCAGCTCCCTAGCGGGAGGCCGGGAGCAGTACTTC
-,TRBJ1-1,-,TRBV21-1,CASSKVRQDKNTEAFF,TGTGCCAGCAGCAAAGTAAGGCAGGACAAGAACACTGAAGCTTTCTTT
once,TRBJ2-5,-,TRBV6-1,CASSERFEETQYF,TGTGCCAGCAGTGAACGGTTCGAGGAGACCCAGTACTTC
-,TRBJ2-2,-,TRBV12-3/TRBV12-4,CASPRLNTGELFF,TGTGCCAGCCCTAGACTGAACACCGGGGAGCTGTTTTTT
-,TRBJ2-7,-,TRBV5-1,CASSLGFRGTSYEQYF,TGCGCCAGCAGCTTGGGTTTCAGGGGTACCTCCTACGAGCAGTACTTC
-,TRBJ1-2,TRBD1,TRBV12-3/TRBV12-4,CASSFGTEGYTF,TGTGCCAGCAGTTTTGGGACAGAGGGCTACACCTTC